The clone carrying this TCR beta chain has only a few counts. This sample's treatment: oral pan-JAK inhibitor, 5-10 mg twice daily. TCR sequencing used cDNA made by reverse transcription of extracted RNA. Generated by immunoSEQ multiplex PCR, the TCRdb table keeps only in-frame clones and is missing some. The sample lists some 200,000 clones; 58% were seen once. The data derive from a study of CD8+ T cells in alopecia areata. The CDR3 runs to 11 residues. V was pared by 4 bases and J by 8 bases, with 11 bases between. Germline V lookup: CDR1 DFQATT, CDR2 SNEGSKA (reference sequence). The receptor comes from a human donor with alopecia areata. The chain has TRBV20-1 and TRBJ1-2; D is perhaps TRBD1 (6 bases). Sequencing was performed on CD8+ T cells sorted from blood, taken at week 24, from a patient treated with tofacitinib. In nucleotides, the CDR3 is TGCAGTGCTAATGGGGGGCGCGGCTACACCTTC. This encodes CSANGGRGYTF.